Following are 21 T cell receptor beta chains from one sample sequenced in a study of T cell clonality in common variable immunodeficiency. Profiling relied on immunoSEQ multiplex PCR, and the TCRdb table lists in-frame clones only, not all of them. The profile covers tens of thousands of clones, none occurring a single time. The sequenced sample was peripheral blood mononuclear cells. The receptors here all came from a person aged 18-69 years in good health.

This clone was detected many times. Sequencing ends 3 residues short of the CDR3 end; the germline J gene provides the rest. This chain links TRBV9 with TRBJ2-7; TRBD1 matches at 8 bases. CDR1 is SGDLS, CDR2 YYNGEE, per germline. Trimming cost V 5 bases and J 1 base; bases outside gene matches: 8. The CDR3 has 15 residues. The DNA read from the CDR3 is TGTGCCAGCAGTCCCCGGACAGGGTTGTCCTACGAG. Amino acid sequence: CASSPRTGLSYE. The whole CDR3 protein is CASSPRTGLSYEQYF.

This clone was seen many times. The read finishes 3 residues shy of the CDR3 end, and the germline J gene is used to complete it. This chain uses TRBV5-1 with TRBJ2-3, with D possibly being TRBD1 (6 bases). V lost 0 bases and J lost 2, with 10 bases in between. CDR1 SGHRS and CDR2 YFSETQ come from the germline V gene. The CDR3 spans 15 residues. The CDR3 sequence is CASSLDLGATDTQYF. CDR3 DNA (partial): TGCGCCAGCAGCTTGGATTTGGGGGCCACAGATACG.

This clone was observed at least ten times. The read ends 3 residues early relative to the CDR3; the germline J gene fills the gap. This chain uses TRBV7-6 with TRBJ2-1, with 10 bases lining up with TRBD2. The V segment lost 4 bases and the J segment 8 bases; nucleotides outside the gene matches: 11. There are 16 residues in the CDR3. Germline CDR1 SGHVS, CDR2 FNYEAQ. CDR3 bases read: TGTGCCAGCAGCTCTACTACTAGCGGGGTACGGGATGAG. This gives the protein CASSSTTSGVRDE. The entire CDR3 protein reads CASSSTTSGVRDEQFF. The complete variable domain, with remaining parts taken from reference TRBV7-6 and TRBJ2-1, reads GAGVSQSPRYKVTKRGQDVALRCDPISGHVSLYWYRQALGQGPEFLTYFNYEAQQDKSGLPNDRFSAERPEGSISTLTIQRTEQRDSAMYRCASSSTTSGVRDEQFFGPGTRLTVL.

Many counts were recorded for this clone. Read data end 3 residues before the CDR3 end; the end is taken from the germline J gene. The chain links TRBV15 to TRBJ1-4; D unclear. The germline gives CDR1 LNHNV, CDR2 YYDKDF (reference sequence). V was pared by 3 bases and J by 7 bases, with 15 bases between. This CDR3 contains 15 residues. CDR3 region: CATSSIREGTEKLFF. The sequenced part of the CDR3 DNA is TGTGCCACCAGCAGCATAAGAGAGGGCACTGAAAAA.

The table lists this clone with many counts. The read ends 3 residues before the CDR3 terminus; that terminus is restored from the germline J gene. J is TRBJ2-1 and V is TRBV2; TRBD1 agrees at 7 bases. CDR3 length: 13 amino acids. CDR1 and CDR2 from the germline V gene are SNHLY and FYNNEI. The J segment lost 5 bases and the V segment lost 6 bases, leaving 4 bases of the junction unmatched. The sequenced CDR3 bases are TGTGCCAGCAGGAACCAGGGGGACAATGAG. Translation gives CASRNQGDNE. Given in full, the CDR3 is CASRNQGDNEQFF.

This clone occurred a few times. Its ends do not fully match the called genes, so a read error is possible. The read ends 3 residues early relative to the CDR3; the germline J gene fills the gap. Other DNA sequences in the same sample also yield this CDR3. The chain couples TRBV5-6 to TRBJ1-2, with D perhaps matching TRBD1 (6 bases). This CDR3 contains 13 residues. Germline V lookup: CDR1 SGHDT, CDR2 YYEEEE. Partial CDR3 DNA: TGTGCCAGCAGGCAACAGGGTAACTATGGA. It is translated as CASRQQGNYG. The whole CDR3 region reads CASRQQGNYGYTF.

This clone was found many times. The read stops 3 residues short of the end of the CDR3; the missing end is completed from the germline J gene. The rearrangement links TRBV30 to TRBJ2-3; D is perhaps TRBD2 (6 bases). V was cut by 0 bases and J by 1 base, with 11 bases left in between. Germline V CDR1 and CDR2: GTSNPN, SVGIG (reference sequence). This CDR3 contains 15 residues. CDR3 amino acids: CAWSVIGGGTDTQYF. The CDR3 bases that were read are TGTGCCTGGAGTGTCATAGGAGGGGGCACAGATACG.

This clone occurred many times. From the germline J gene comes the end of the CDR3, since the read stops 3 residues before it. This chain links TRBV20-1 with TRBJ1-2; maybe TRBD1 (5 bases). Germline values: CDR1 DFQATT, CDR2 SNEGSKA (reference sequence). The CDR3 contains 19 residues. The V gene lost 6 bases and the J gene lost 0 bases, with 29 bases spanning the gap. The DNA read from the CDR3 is TGCAGTGCCCCGGGGGGGAAGGGACGAAGGGATGGGGCTAACTATGGC. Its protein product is CSAPGGKGRRDGANYG. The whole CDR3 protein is CSAPGGKGRRDGANYGYTF.

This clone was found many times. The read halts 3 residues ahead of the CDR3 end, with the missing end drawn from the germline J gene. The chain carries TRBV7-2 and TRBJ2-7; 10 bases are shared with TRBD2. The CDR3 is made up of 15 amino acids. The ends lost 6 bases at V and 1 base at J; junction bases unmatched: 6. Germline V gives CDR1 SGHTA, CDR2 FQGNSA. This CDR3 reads CASSPTSGVSYEQYF. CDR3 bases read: TGTGCCAGCAGTCCTACTAGCGGGGTGTCCTACGAG.

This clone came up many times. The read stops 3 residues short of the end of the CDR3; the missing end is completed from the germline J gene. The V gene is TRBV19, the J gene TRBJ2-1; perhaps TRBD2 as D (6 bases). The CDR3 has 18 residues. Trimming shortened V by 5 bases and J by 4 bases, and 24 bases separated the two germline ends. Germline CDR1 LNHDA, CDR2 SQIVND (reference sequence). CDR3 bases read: TGTGCCAGTAGTCGATCCCTAGCGCGTCAAATCGTTTACAATGAG. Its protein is CASSRSLARQIVYNE. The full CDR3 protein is CASSRSLARQIVYNEQFF.

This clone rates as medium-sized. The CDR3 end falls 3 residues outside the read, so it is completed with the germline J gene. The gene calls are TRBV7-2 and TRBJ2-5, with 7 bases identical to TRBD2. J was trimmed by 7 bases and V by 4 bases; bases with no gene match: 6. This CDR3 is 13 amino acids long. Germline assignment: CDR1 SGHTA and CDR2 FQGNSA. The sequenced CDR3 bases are TGTGCCAGCAGCTCGTCCCCTAGCGGGACC. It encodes CASSSSPSGT. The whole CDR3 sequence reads CASSSSPSGTQYF.

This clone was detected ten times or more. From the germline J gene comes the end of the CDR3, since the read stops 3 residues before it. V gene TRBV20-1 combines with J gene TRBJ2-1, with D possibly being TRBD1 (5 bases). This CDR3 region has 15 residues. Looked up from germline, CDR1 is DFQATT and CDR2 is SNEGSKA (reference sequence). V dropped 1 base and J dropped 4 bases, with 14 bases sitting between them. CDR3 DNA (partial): TGCAGTGCTAGAGCCCTAGGGGCGACATACAATGAG. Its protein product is CSARALGATYNE. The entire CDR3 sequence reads CSARALGATYNEQFF.

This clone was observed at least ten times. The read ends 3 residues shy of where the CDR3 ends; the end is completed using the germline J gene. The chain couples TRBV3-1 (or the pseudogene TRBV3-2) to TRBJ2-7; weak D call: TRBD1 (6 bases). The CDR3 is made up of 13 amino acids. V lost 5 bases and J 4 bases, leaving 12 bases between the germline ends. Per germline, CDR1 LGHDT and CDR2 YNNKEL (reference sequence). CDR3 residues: CASSKRGRYEQYF. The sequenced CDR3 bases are TGTGCCAGCAGCAAAAGGGGGAGATACGAG.

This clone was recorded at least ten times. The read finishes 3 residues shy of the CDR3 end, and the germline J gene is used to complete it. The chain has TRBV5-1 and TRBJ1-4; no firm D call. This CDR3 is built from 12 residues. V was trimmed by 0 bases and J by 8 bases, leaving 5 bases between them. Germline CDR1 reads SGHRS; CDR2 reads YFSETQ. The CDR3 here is CASSLVGEKLFF. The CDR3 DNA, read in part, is TGCGCCAGCAGCTTGGTCGGGGAAAAA.

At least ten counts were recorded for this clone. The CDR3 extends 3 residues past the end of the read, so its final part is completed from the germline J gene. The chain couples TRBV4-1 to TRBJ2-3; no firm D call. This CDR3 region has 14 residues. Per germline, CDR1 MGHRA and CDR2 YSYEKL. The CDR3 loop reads CASSLYVDSEAQYF. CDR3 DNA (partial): TGCGCCAGCAGCCTGTACGTAGATAGTGAAGCG.

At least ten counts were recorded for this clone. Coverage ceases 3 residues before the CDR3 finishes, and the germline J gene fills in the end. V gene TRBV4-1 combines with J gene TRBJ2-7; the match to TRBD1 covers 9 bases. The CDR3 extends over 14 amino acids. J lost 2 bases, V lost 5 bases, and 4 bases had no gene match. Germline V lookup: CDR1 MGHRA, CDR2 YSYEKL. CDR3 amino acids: CASSFGQGPYEQYF. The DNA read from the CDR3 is TGCGCCAGCAGCTTTGGACAGGGGCCCTACGAG.

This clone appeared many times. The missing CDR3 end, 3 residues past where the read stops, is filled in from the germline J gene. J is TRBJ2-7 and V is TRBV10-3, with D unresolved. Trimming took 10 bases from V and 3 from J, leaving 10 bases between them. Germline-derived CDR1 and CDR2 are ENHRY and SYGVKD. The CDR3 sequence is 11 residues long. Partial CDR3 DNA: TGTGCCAACGGTCCTTTCTACGAG. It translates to CANGPFYE. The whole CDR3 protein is CANGPFYEQYF.

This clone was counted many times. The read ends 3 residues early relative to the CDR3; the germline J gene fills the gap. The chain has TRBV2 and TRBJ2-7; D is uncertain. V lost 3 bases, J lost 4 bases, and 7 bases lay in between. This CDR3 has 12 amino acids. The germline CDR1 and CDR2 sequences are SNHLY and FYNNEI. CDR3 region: CASSDLGYEQYF. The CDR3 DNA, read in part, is TGTGCCAGCAGTGATCTAGGTTACGAG.

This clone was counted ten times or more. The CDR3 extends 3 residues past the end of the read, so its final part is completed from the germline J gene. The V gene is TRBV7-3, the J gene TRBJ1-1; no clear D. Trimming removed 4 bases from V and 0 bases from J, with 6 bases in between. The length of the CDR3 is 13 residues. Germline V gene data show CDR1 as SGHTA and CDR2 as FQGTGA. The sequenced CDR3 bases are TGTGCCAGCAGCTCATCAGTGAACACTGAA. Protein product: CASSSSVNTE. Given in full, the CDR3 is CASSSSVNTEAFF.

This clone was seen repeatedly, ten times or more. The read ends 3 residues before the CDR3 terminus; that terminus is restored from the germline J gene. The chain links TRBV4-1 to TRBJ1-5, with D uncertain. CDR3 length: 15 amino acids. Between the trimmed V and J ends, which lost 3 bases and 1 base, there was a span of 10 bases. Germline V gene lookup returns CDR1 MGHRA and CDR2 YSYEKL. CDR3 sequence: CASSHRVASNQPQHF. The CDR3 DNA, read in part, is TGCGCCAGCAGCCACAGAGTGGCCAGCAATCAGCCC.

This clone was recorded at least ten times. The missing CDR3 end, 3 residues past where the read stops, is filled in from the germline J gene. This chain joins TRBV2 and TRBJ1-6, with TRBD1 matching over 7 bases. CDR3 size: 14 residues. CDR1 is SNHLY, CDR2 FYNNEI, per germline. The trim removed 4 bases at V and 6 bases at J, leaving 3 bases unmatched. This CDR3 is CASSVRQGNSPLHF. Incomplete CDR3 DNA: TGTGCCAGCAGTGTGAGACAGGGTAATTCACCC.